This T cell receptor (beta chain) was identified during a study of cytomegalovirus exposure and HLA in healthy donors. A word on this clone: What it binds is unknown. One junction end disagrees with the germline gene, perhaps due to a read error.

13 Jbeta primers and 60 Vbeta primers were used for the PCR. Clones were sequenced by immunoSEQ multiplex PCR, and TCRdb holds only the in-frame ones, with some missing. Among about 210,000 clones listed, 82% were seen once. The CDR3 consists of 14 residues. Germline lookup yields CDR1 SGHDT and CDR2 YYEEEE. The study, taken as a whole, reports: For most TCR beta V segments, an earlier analysis put the productive rate at about 90% or about 30% of the time. A missense DCLRE1C variant was associated with V- and J-gene trimming of TCR beta chains in a later analysis, and an independent cohort replicated the association. The authors judged a highly shared variant cluster likely a sequencing artifact. As a later analysis revealed, the rate of TCR association differed by HLA locus, with DRB1 most and HLA-C fewest.

Specimen: PBMCs. The TCR comes from a man between 35 and 55 years old in good health and CMV-seropositive. The chain is built from TRBV5-6 and TRBJ2-1; the D gene is possibly TRBD1 (6 bases). The CDR3 bases are TGTGCCAGCAGATTGGGACATGGCTACAATGAGCAGTTCTTC. Translated: CASRLGHGYNEQFF.